The sequence of this T cell receptor beta chain was determined in a study of PD-1 blockade in classical Hodgkin lymphoma. The table came from immunoSEQ multiplex PCR; TCRdb's copy has only in-frame clones and leaves some out. Altogether roughly 13,000 clones are present, about 78% being singletons, with the ten largest covering roughly a quarter. Comments on this clone: What it recognizes is unknown.

The study, taken as a whole, reports: By cycle point C4D1, TCR diversity had risen significantly in CD4+ cells (but not CD8+ cells). Healthy donors were reported to have higher baseline TCR diversity than newly diagnosed patients. Those achieving complete response showed baseline diversity like newly diagnosed patients.

Following autologous stem cell transplantation, relapse occurred in every patient, and exposure to brentuximab vedotin varied. The sequencing used peripheral blood mononuclear cells (PBMCs), collected before the second cycle of nivolumab. The sequence derives from a human donor with classical Hodgkin lymphoma.

The CDR3 sequence: CASSQDRVGGYTF. In DNA, the CDR3 is TGCGCCAGCAGCCAAGACAGGGTCGGGGGCTACACCTTC. The chain links TRBV4-3 to TRBJ1-2; the D gene is possibly TRBD1 (5 bases). The V end was cut by 0 bases, the J end by 8 bases, with 10 bases between. The CDR3 covers 13 residues. Per germline, CDR1 LGHNA and CDR2 YSLEER.